Listed below are T cell receptor beta chains from one sample, sequenced in a study of shared clonotypes between healthy human individuals. Assay used: immunoSEQ multiplex PCR; TCRdb lists only in-frame clones, some missing. This sample yields some 2,000,000 clones, of which roughly 95% are seen a single time; more than 0.1% belongs to the top ten. The sample consisted of naive CD4+ T cells sorted from blood. Receptors were obtained from a man in his late teens or twenties in good health. Both conserved end residues are part of each CDR3. A D gene is named only where the DNA matches it firmly. Rows may omit the clone size; those that give it use once, few, many or a size class.

size: .; V: TRBV5-1; J: TRBJ2-1; D: TRBD2; CDR3: CASSSGTSGYEQFF; DNA: TGCGCCAGCAGCTCAGGGACTAGCGGTTATGAGCAGTTCTTC
size: .; V: TRBV7-8; J: TRBJ2-1; D: .; CDR3: CASSLEGINYNEQFF; DNA: TGTGCCAGCAGCTTAGAGGGGATTAACTACAATGAGCAGTTCTTC
size: .; V: TRBV29-1; J: TRBJ1-1; D: .; CDR3: CSVVYTEAFF; DNA: TGCAGCGTAGTTTATACTGAAGCTTTCTTT
size: once; V: TRBV2; J: TRBJ2-2; D: TRBD1; CDR3: CASSPRDSTGELFF; DNA: TGTGCCAGCAGCCCACGGGACAGCACCGGGGAGCTGTTTTTT
size: .; V: TRBV6-5; J: TRBJ1-3; D: .; CDR3: CASSEWRGPGNTIYF; DNA: TGTGCCAGCAGCGAGTGGCGGGGACCTGGAAACACCATATATTTT
size: .; V: TRBV7-9; J: TRBJ2-3; D: .; CDR3: CASSLSLTKADTQYF; DNA: TGTGCCAGCAGCTTGAGCCTTACAAAGGCAGATACGCAGTATTTT
size: .; V: TRBV5-1; J: TRBJ2-7; D: .; CDR3: CASSLAYSRGFYEQYF; DNA: TGCGCCAGCAGCTTGGCCTACAGTCGAGGTTTCTACGAGCAGTACTTC
size: .; V: TRBV5-1; J: TRBJ2-5; D: .; CDR3: CASSSGETQYF; DNA: TGCGCCAGCAGCTCAGGGGAGACCCAGTACTTC
size: .; V: TRBV27; J: TRBJ2-1; D: .; CDR3: CASSLPRAGYNEQFF; DNA: TGTGCCAGCAGTTTACCCAGGGCGGGGTACAATGAGCAGTTCTTC
size: .; V: TRBV30; J: TRBJ2-5; D: TRBD2; CDR3: CAWSLGLAGLETQYF; DNA: TGTGCCTGGAGTCTCGGACTAGCGGGATTAGAGACCCAGTACTTC
size: .; V: TRBV5-1; J: TRBJ2-7; D: .; CDR3: CASSLAPNYEQYF; DNA: TGCGCCAGCAGCTTGGCTCCGAATTACGAGCAGTACTTC
size: .; V: TRBV6-5; J: TRBJ2-7; D: .; CDR3: CASSRSDRSPYEQYF; DNA: TGTGCCAGCAGTAGGAGTGACAGGAGCCCCTACGAGCAGTACTTC
size: .; V: TRBV5-1; J: TRBJ2-2; D: .; CDR3: CASSLLGGGHLNTGELFF; DNA: TGCGCCAGCAGCTTGCTAGGTGGGGGACACCTAAACACCGGGGAGCTGTTTTTT
size: .; V: TRBV29-1; J: TRBJ1-1; D: .; CDR3: CSVEVRKLNTEAFF; DNA: TGCAGCGTTGAAGTAAGGAAACTGAACACTGAAGCTTTCTTT
size: .; V: TRBV5-1; J: TRBJ2-7; D: .; CDR3: CASSLAVTEDEQYF; DNA: TGCGCCAGCAGCTTGGCCGTGACAGAAGACGAGCAGTACTTC
size: .; V: TRBV28; J: TRBJ2-7; D: .; CDR3: CASSSSGGDSPYEQYF; DNA: TGTGCCAGCAGTAGTTCCGGAGGGGACAGCCCCTACGAGCAGTACTTC
size: .; V: TRBV5-1; J: TRBJ2-5; D: .; CDR3: CASTEGGAVVKTQYF; DNA: TGCGCCAGCACTGAGGGAGGCGCCGTGGTGAAGACCCAGTACTTC
size: .; V: TRBV16; J: TRBJ2-7; D: .; CDR3: CASSQSWGSYEQYF; DNA: TGTGCCAGCAGCCAATCTTGGGGCTCCTACGAGCAGTACTTC
size: .; V: TRBV11-2; J: TRBJ1-1; D: .; CDR3: CASSLDLNTEAFF; DNA: TGTGCCAGCAGCTTGGACTTGAACACTGAAGCTTTCTTT
size: .; V: TRBV5-1; J: TRBJ1-2; D: TRBD1; CDR3: CASSPGDRDGYTF; DNA: TGCGCCAGCAGCCCTGGGGACAGGGACGGCTACACCTTC
size: .; V: TRBV19; J: TRBJ2-7; D: .; CDR3: CASRSDRSSYEQYF; DNA: TGTGCCAGTAGATCTGACAGGAGCTCCTACGAGCAGTACTTC
size: .; V: TRBV10-2; J: TRBJ2-7; D: .; CDR3: CASSDPDRVFSYEQYF; DNA: TGCGCCAGCAGTGACCCGGACAGAGTTTTCTCCTACGAGCAGTACTTC
size: .; V: TRBV18; J: TRBJ2-3; D: .; CDR3: CASSPMVGSTDTQYF; DNA: TGTGCCAGCTCACCAATGGTTGGGAGCACAGATACGCAGTATTTT
size: once; V: TRBV2; J: TRBJ2-1; D: .; CDR3: CASREGTTAEQFF; DNA: TGTGCCAGCAGAGAGGGGACAACCGCTGAGCAGTTCTTC
size: .; V: TRBV19; J: TRBJ1-2; D: TRBD1; CDR3: CASSTSTGIFYGYTF; DNA: TGTGCCAGTAGTACTTCGACAGGGATTTTCTATGGCTACACCTTC
size: .; V: TRBV10-3; J: TRBJ2-3; D: TRBD2; CDR3: CAISGQTSGSTDTQYF; DNA: TGTGCCATCAGTGGTCAGACTAGCGGCAGCACAGATACGCAGTATTTT
size: .; V: TRBV4-1; J: TRBJ2-5; D: .; CDR3: CASSQVIVGTQYF; DNA: TGCGCCAGCAGCCAAGTTATAGTGGGGACCCAGTACTTC
size: .; V: TRBV14; J: TRBJ2-3; D: TRBD2; CDR3: CASSRLPGTSGRTDTQYF; DNA: TGTGCCAGCAGCCGCCTTCCCGGGACTAGCGGGAGAACAGATACGCAGTATTTT
size: once; V: TRBV6-1; J: TRBJ2-5; D: .; CDR3: CASSEMGRVEGETQYF; DNA: TGTGCCAGCAGTGAAATGGGCAGGGTGGAGGGAGAGACCCAGTACTTC
size: .; V: TRBV27; J: TRBJ1-4; D: .; CDR3: CASRRDMNEKLFF; DNA: TGTGCCAGCAGACGGGACATGAATGAAAAACTGTTTTTT
size: .; V: TRBV2; J: TRBJ1-6; D: .; CDR3: CASKGDFNSPLHF; DNA: TGTGCCAGCAAAGGGGACTTTAATTCACCCCTCCACTTT
size: .; V: TRBV2; J: TRBJ2-2; D: TRBD1; CDR3: CASTETGSAGELFF; DNA: TGTGCCAGCACCGAGACAGGGAGCGCCGGGGAGCTGTTTTTT
size: .; V: TRBV12-5; J: TRBJ1-6; D: .; CDR3: CASGLAIPGGDYNSPLHF; DNA: TGTGCTAGTGGTTTGGCCATCCCGGGCGGGGACTATAATTCACCCCTCCACTTT
size: .; V: TRBV5-1; J: TRBJ2-1; D: TRBD1; CDR3: CASSFGQGGMNEQFF; DNA: TGCGCCAGCAGCTTTGGACAGGGTGGTATGAATGAGCAGTTCTTC
size: .; V: TRBV19; J: TRBJ2-7; D: TRBD2; CDR3: CATSIAGITYEQYF; DNA: TGTGCCACCTCGATAGCGGGAATTACCTACGAGCAGTACTTC
size: .; V: TRBV7-6; J: TRBJ2-2; D: TRBD1; CDR3: CASSPRDRVGTGELFF; DNA: TGTGCCAGCAGCCCCCGGGACAGGGTGGGGACCGGGGAGCTGTTTTTT